Presented here are 18 T cell receptor beta chains from one specimen sequenced in a study of T cells in Graves' hyperthyroidism and ophthalmopathy. Amplified regions were TCR beta CDR3 sequences from RNA transcripts. TCR CDR3 underwent first-round RT-PCR with the HTBI primer set. TCRdb redid the calling of the multiplex PCR reads with MiXCR, one entry per CDR3 protein. This sample has roughly 500,000 distinct CDR3 sequences, with 15% to 20% found just once. Sequenced: blood. These receptors were obtained from a woman aged 25 to 39 with Graves' ophthalmopathy.

The chain carries TRBV4-3 and TRBJ2-1; D possibly corresponds to TRBD2 (5 bases). Trimming removed 0 bases at V and 7 bases at J, with 16 bases between. The CDR3 is 16 amino acids. The germline CDR1 and CDR2 sequences are LGHNA and YSLEER. The CDR3 region has the DNA TGCGCCAGCAGCCAAGACCCGGACTTCAGTGGGAATGAGCAGTTCTTC. This translates into CASSQDPDFSGNEQFF.

This sequence joins TRBV11-2 and TRBJ2-5; tentatively, D is TRBD2 (5 bases). This CDR3 contains 13 residues. The V gene lost 6 bases and the J gene lost 7 bases, with 15 bases spanning the gap. CDR1 SGHAT and CDR2 FQNNGV come from the germline V gene. The CDR3 loop reads CASSYPLGGTQYF. DNA for the CDR3: TGTGCCAGCAGTTACCCCCTTGGAGGGACCCAGTACTTC.

As regards this clonotype: A read error may account for a junction end that differs from germline. This chain uses TRBV5-1 with TRBJ2-7; TRBD1 aligns across 7 bases. Germline values: CDR1 SGHRS, CDR2 YFSETQ. This CDR3 comprises 14 residues. This CDR3 is CASSARTGDYEQYF. In DNA, the CDR3 is TGTGCCAGCAGCGCCCGGACAGGTGACTACGAGCAGTACTTC. Filled out from reference TRBV5-1 and TRBJ2-7, the complete variable domain reads KAGVTQTPRYLIKTRGQQVTLSCSPISGHRSVSWYQQTPGQGLQFLFEYFSETQRNKGNFPGRFSGRQFSNSRSEMNVSTLELGDSALYLCASSARTGDYEQYFGPGTRLTVT.

The chain joins TRBV6-2 or TRBV6-3 to TRBJ1-6; 8 nucleotides match TRBD1. After removal of 4 bases from V and 5 bases from J, the junction contained 1 base not matched to a gene. Germline V gives CDR1 MNHEY, CDR2 SVGEGT. CDR3 length equals 14 residues. The chain's CDR3 is CASSWDRNNSPLHF. Here the CDR3 DNA reads TGTGCCAGCAGTTGGGACAGGAATAATTCACCCCTCCACTTT.

Details on this clonotype: This may arise from a read error, as a much more abundant clone is one base away. This chain links TRBV2 with TRBJ1-6; TRBD1 matches at 10 bases. Germline V lookup: CDR1 SNHLY, CDR2 FYNNEI. With V trimmed by 8 bases and J by 14 bases, 6 bases remained unmatched. CDR3 length: 12 residues. CDR3 sequence reads: CASGQGVSALHF. The CDR3 bases are TGTGCCAGCGGACAGGGGGTGTCTGCCCTCCACTTT.

This clonotype was detected ten times or more. The chain couples TRBV7-2 to TRBJ1-4; 8 bases line up with TRBD1. This CDR3 contains 14 residues. With 5 bases clipped from V and 8 bases from J, the junction kept 7 bases outside the gene matches. The germline V gene encodes CDR1 SGHTA and CDR2 FQGNSA. CDR3 bases: TGTGCCAGCAGCAACGGACAGGGTTCGGAAAAACTGTTTTTT. Protein product: CASSNGQGSEKLFF.

The table lists this clonotype with many counts. The rearrangement links TRBV20-1 to TRBJ2-1; TRBD2 matches 12 bases. J was trimmed by 7 bases and V by 3 bases; bases with no gene match: 7. Germline V gene data show CDR1 as DFQATT and CDR2 as SNEGSKA (reference sequence). The CDR3 contains 15 residues. CDR3 sequence: CSASNLAGGGNEQFF. CDR3 nucleotide sequence: TGCAGTGCTAGCAACCTAGCGGGAGGGGGGAATGAGCAGTTCTTC.

This clonotype showed up just a few times. The V call is TRBV20-1, the J call TRBJ2-2, with unresolved D. The CDR3 totals 19 residues. Trimming removed 3 bases from V and 1 base from J, with 24 bases in between. Germline-derived CDR1 and CDR2 are DFQATT and SNEGSKA (reference sequence). CDR3 coding DNA: TGCAGTGCTAGCCAGCTAGAAGTGGATATAACCCTGAACACCGGGGAGCTGTTTTTT. This translates into CSASQLEVDITLNTGELFF.

This clonotype has a handful of counts. J is TRBJ2-2 and V is TRBV6-1; perhaps TRBD2 as D (5 bases). The CDR3 extends over 16 amino acids. The V gene lost 7 bases and the J gene lost 1 base, with 16 bases spanning the gap. Per germline, CDR1 MNHNS and CDR2 SASEGT. The CDR3 spells CASTDGEPRNTGELFF. The CDR3 nucleotides are TGTGCCAGCACCGACGGGGAGCCGCGGAACACCGGGGAGCTGTTTTTT.

This clonotype was detected only a few times. The genes are TRBV6-1 and TRBJ1-2; the D is unclear. Trimming shortened V by 4 bases and J by 0 bases, and 18 bases separated the two germline ends. CDR1 is MNHNS, CDR2 SASEGT, per germline. The CDR3 contains 17 residues. The CDR3 DNA reads as TGTGCCAGCAGTGCCCATTCCGGCCGGCGGACTAACTATGGCTACACCTTC. Its translation is CASSAHSGRRTNYGYTF.

This clonotype was counted a few times. The chain recombines TRBV29-1 with TRBJ2-1; D remains ambiguous. Per germline, CDR1 SQVTM and CDR2 ANQGSEA. The CDR3 covers 15 residues. Trimming left V 4 bases short and J 2 bases short, with 15 bases between. CDR3: CSVGLLSWAYNEQFF. In nucleotides, the CDR3 is TGCAGCGTTGGCCTCCTTTCATGGGCCTACAATGAGCAGTTCTTC.

On this clonotype itself: This clone may be a read error of a much larger clone one base away. The chain recombines TRBV7-2 with TRBJ2-7; D perhaps matches TRBD2 (5 bases). Per germline, CDR1 SGHTA and CDR2 FQGNSA. The CDR3 contains 15 residues. CDR3 sequence (DNA): TGTGTCAGCAGCTTAGTACGGGGAAGCTCCTACGAGCAGTACTTC. It yields the protein CVSSLVRGSSYEQYF.

This clonotype was detected a few times. The chain recombines TRBV6-1 with TRBJ2-1, with D tentatively TRBD2 (6 bases). The CDR3 length is 19 residues. V dropped 7 bases and J dropped 4 bases, with 29 bases sitting between them. Germline CDR1 is MNHNS and CDR2 is SASEGT. CDR3 region: CASTTHRRDIRDLYNEQFF. The CDR3 DNA reads as TGTGCCAGCACAACCCATCGGAGGGATATAAGGGACCTGTACAATGAGCAGTTCTTC.

In its sample, this clonotype was seen many times. The chain combines TRBV6-1 with TRBJ2-1, with TRBD1 matching 7 bases. Germline V gives CDR1 MNHNS, CDR2 SASEGT. The V segment lost 7 bases and the J segment 8 bases; nucleotides outside the gene matches: 8. The CDR3 covers 13 residues. The CDR3 DNA is TGTGCCAGCATTCCAGAGGGGGCTGATGAGCAGTTCTTC. Its translation: CASIPEGADEQFF.

This clonotype was seen a few times. This sequence joins TRBV19 and TRBJ2-3, with 10 bases aligning to TRBD1. The J segment lost 4 bases and the V segment lost 4 bases, leaving 2 bases of the junction unmatched. This CDR3 spans 14 amino acids. CDR1 and CDR2 (germline): LNHDA, SQIVND (reference sequence). The CDR3 region is CASSTGTGADTQYF. The DNA of the CDR3 is TGTGCCAGTAGTACCGGGACAGGGGCAGATACGCAGTATTTT.

The rearrangement links TRBV3-1 to TRBJ1-3; D not certain. CDR1 is LGHDT and CDR2 is YNNKEL in the germline V gene (reference sequence). The CDR3 sequence is 12 residues long. With 0 bases removed from V and 9 bases from J, the gap between germline ends came to 6 bases. The CDR3 DNA reads TGTGCCAGCAGCCAAGATCTCGGCACCATATATTTT. Translated: CASSQDLGTIYF.

This clonotype was seen many times. V gene TRBV28 combines with J gene TRBJ2-7, with TRBD1 matching over 11 bases. The germline V gene has CDR1 MDHEN and CDR2 SYDVKM. V shed 6 bases, J shed 4 bases, and the junction held 5 bases outside the gene matches. The CDR3 spans 14 residues. CDR3 DNA: TGTGCCAGCAGCGCCGGACAGGGGGCTTACGAGCAGTACTTC. Translated: CASSAGQGAYEQYF.

This clonotype came up once. Sequence at one end of the junction differs from germline and may be a read error. The chain is built from TRBV18 and TRBJ1-1; the match to TRBD1 covers 8 bases. The CDR3 contains 13 residues. From germline, CDR1 is KGHSH and CDR2 LQKENI. CDR3 region: CAGSPTGGTEAFF. The CDR3 DNA reads TGTGCCGGCTCACCCACAGGGGGCACTGAAGCTTTCTTT.